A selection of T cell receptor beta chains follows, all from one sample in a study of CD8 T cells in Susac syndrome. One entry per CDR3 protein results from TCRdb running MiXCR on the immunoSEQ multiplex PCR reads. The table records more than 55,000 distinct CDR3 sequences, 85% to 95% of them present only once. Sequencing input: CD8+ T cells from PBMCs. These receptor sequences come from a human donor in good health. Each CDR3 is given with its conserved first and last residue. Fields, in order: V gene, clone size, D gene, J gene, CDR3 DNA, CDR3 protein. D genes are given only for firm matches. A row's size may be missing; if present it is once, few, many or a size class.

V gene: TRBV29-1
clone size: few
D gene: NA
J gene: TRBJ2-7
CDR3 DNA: TGCAGCGGAAGGGCGGGTTACGAGCAGTACTTC
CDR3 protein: CSGRAGYEQYF

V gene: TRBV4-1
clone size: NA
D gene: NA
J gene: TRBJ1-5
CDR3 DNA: TGCGCCAGCAGCCACCTACTCGGCAATCAGCCCCAGCATTTT
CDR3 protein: CASSHLLGNQPQHF

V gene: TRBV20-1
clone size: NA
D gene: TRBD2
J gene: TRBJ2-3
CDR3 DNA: TGCAGTGCTTATCACTTGGCTAGCGGGGACACAGATACGCAGTATTTT
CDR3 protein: CSAYHLASGDTDTQYF

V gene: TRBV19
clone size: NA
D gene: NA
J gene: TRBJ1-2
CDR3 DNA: TGTGCCAGTAGTACGGTTTTCGGGAACTATGGCTACACCTTC
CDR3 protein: CASSTVFGNYGYTF

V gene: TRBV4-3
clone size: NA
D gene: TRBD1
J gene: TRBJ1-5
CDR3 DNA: TGCGCCAGCAGCCAAGACACAGGGGATCAGCCCCAGCATTTT
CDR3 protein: CASSQDTGDQPQHF

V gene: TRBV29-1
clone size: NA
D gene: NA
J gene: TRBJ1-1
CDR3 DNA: TGCAGCGTTCCAGGGACGAACACTGAAGCTTTCTTT
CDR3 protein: CSVPGTNTEAFF

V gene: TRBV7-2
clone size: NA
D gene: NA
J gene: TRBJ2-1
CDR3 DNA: TGTGCCAGCAGCTTAATGTCTGTTGAGCAGTTCTTC
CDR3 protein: CASSLMSVEQFF

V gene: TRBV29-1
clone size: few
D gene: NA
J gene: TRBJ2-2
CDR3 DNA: TGCAGCGCGGTTCACGGGGAGCTTTTTTTT
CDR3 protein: CSAVHGELFF

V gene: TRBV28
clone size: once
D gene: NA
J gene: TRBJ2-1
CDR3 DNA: TGTGCCAGCAGTCCGCTAGCGAGGAACAATGAGCAGTTCTTC
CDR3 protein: CASSPLARNNEQFF

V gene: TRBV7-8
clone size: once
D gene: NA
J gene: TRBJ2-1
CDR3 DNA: TGTGCCAGCAGCTTAGGGACAGTCTACAATGAGCAGTTCTTC
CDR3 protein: CASSLGTVYNEQFF

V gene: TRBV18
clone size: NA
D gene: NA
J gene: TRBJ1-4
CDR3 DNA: TGTGCCAGCTCACTAGAGACCGGGTCCAATAATGAAAAACTGTTTTTT
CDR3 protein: CASSLETGSNNEKLFF

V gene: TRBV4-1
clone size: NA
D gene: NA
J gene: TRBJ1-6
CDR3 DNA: TGCGCCAGCAGCCAAGAAGGGGGGGTTAATTCACCCCTCCACTTT
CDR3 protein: CASSQEGGVNSPLHF

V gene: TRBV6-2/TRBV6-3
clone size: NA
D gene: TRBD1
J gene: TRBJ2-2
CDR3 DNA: TGTGCCAGCAAGGTGCCGCCACAGGGGGCCGGGGAGCTGTTTTTT
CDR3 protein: CASKVPPQGAGELFF

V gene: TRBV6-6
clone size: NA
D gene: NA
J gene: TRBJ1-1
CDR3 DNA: TGTGCCAGCAGTAATAGCCCGGGTGTAGGTACTGAAGCTTTCTTT
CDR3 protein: CASSNSPGVGTEAFF

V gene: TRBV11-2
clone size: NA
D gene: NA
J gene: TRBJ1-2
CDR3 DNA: TGTGCCAGCAGCGGGCAGGTTGGCTACACCTTC
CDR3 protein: CASSGQVGYTF

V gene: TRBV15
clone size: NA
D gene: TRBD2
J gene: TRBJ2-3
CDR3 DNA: TGTGCCACCAGCAGAGAGCTAGCGGGGGGGCCTTACACAGATACGCAGTATTTT
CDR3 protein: CATSRELAGGPYTDTQYF

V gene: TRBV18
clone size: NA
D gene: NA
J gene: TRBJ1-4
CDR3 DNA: TGTGCCAGCTCACCACGACAATCTAATGAAAAACTGTTTTTT
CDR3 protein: CASSPRQSNEKLFF

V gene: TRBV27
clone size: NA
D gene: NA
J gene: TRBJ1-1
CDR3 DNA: TGTGCCAGCAGTTTAGTAGAAGGGCAGACTGAAGCTTTCTTT
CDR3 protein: CASSLVEGQTEAFF

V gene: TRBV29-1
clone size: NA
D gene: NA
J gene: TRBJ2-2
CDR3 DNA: TGCAGCGTTCATAGGGAAACAGGGCACGTAGCCGGGGAGCTGTTTTTT
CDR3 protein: CSVHRETGHVAGELFF

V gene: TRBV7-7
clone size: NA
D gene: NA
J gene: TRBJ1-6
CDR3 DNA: TGTGCTAGCAGCTTAGCCCTAGATTCACCCCTCCACTTT
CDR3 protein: CASSLALDSPLHF

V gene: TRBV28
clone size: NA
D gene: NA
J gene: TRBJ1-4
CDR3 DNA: TGTGCCAGCAGTTTGGGGGGAACTAATGAAAAACTGTTTTTT
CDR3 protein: CASSLGGTNEKLFF

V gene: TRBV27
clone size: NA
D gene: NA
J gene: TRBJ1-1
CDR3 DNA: TGTGCCAGCAGTATCTCCCTCATGGGGGTTAACACTGAAGCTTTCTTT
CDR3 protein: CASSISLMGVNTEAFF

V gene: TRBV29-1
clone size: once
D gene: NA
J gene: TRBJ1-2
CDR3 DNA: TGCAGCGTTTGGACGGCTAACTATGGCTACACCTTC
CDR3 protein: CSVWTANYGYTF

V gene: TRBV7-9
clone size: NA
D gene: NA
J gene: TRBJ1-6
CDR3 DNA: TGTGCCAGCAGCCCGGACTCTACGTATAATTCACCCCTCCACTTT
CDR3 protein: CASSPDSTYNSPLHF

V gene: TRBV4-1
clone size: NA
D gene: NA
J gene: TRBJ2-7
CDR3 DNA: TGCGCCAGCAGCCAGGAAGGGGGCTTAGCGGCCTACGAGCAGTACTTC
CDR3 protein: CASSQEGGLAAYEQYF

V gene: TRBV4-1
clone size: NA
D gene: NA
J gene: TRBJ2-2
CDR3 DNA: TGCGCCAGCAGCTCAGTCGGGGGGACAAACACCGGGGAGCTGTTTTTT
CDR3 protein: CASSSVGGTNTGELFF

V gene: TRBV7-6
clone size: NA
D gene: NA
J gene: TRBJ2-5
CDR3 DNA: TGTGCCAGCAGTCCAGGGGAGGAGACCCAGTACTTC
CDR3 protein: CASSPGEETQYF

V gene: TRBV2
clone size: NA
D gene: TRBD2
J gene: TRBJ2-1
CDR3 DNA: TGTGCCAGCAGTGAAGGTAGCGGGGGCTACAATGAGCAGTTCTTC
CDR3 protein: CASSEGSGGYNEQFF

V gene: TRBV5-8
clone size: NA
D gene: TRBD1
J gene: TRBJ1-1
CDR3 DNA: TGTGCCAGCAGGGACAGGGGGATGAACACTGAAGCTTTCTTT
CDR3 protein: CASRDRGMNTEAFF

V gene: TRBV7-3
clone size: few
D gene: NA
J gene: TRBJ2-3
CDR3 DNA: TGTGCCAGCAGCTCCGGGACGGTCACAACAGATACGCAGTATTTT
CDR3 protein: CASSSGTVTTDTQYF

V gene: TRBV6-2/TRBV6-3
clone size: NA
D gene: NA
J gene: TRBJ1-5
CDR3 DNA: TGTGCCAGCAGTTACTGGACAGCAAATCAGCCCCAGCATTTT
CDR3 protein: CASSYWTANQPQHF

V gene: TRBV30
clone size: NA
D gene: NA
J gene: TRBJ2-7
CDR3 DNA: TGTGCCTGGAGTGTAGGCAGCTCCTACGAGCAGTACTTC
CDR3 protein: CAWSVGSSYEQYF

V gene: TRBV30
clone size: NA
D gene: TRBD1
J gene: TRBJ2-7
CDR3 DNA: TGTGCCTGGAGGGGGACAGGAGAGGGCTACGAGCAGTACTTC
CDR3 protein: CAWRGTGEGYEQYF